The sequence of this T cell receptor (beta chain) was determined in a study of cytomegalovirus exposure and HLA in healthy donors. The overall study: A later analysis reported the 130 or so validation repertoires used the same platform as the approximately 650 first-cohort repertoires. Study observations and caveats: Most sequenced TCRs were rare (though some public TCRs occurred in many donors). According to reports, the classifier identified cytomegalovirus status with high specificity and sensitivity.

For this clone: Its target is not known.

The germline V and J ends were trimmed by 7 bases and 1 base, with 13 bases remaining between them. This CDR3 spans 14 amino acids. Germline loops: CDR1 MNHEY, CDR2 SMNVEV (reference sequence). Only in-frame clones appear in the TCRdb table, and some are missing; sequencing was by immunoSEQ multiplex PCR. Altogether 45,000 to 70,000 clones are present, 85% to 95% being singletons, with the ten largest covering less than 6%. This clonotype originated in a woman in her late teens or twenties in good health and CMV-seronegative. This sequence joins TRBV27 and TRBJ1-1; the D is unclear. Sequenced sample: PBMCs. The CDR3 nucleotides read TGTGCCAGCATGTTCCTACAGAGGAACACTGAAGCTTTCTTT. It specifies CASMFLQRNTEAFF.